This T cell receptor beta chain is from a study of blood T cell repertoires in COVID-19. V lost 8 bases and J lost 2, with 15 bases in between. The CDR3 is 14 residues long. Per germline, CDR1 SNHLY and CDR2 FYNNEI. Repertoires were generated with immunoSEQ multiplex PCR, while TCRdb's copy carries only in-frame clones and drops some. Among under 70,000 clones listed, roughly 70% were seen once. V usage is TRBV2 and J usage is TRBJ1-2, with D tentatively TRBD1 (5 bases). Sequenced sample: peripheral blood. The source of this sequence is a woman in her 70s with acute or convalescent COVID-19. This chain's CDR3 is CASGGTWSNYGYTF. The CDR3 coding sequence is TGTGCCAGCGGCGGGACGTGGAGCAACTATGGCTACACCTTC.